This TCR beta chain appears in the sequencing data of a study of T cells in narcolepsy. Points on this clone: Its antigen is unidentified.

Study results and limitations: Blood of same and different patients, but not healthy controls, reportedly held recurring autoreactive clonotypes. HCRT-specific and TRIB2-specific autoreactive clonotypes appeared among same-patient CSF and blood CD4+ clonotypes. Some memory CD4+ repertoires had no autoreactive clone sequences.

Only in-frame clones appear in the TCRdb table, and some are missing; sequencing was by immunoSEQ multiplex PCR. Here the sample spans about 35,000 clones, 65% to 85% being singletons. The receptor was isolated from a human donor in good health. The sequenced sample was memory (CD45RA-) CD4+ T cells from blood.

The CDR3 reads CASSFRSGRSGVGQFF. The CDR3 coding sequence is TGTGCCAGCAGTTTCCGTAGCGGGAGGTCCGGTGTAGGGCAGTTCTTC. The rearrangement links TRBV28 to TRBJ2-1; 10 nucleotides line up with TRBD2. The CDR3 has 16 residues. Germline values: CDR1 MDHEN, CDR2 SYDVKM. Unmatched junction bases numbered 14, after V lost 3 bases and J lost 12 bases.